Following are 27 T cell receptor beta chains from one sample sequenced in a study of T cell changes during pregnancy in multiple sclerosis. Repertoires were generated with immunoSEQ multiplex PCR, while TCRdb's copy carries only in-frame clones and drops some. The table has about 70,000 clones, less than 95% seen once; the top ten hold 0.45% to 0.7%. Specimen: peripheral blood, collected in the third trimester of pregnancy. These receptors all stem from a female donor with multiple sclerosis, enrolled in a pregnancy study.

The gene calls are TRBV19 and TRBJ2-7, with 7 bases that match TRBD1. The J segment lost 5 bases and the V segment lost 1 base, leaving 2 bases of the junction unmatched. The CDR3 consists of 13 residues. From germline, CDR1 is LNHDA and CDR2 SQIVND (reference sequence). The CDR3 loop reads CASSIGTGDEQYF. The CDR3 DNA sequence: TGTGCCAGTAGTATAGGTACAGGGGACGAGCAGTACTTC.

The chain has TRBV5-4 and TRBJ1-3, with D possibly being TRBD1 (6 bases). Germline values: CDR1 SGHNT, CDR2 YYREEE (reference sequence). CDR3 size: 16 residues. V lost 3 bases, J lost 1 base, and 14 bases lay in between. The CDR3 DNA reads as TGTGCCAGCAGCTCCATACAGGGTCGTTCTGGAAACACCATATATTTT. Its translation is CASSSIQGRSGNTIYF. Full variable domain (remainder filled in from reference TRBV5-4 and TRBJ1-3): ETGVTQSPTHLIKTRGQQVTLRCSSQSGHNTVSWYQQALGQGPQFIFQYYREEENGRGNFPPRFSGLQFPNYSSELNVNALELDDSALYLCASSSIQGRSGNTIYFGEGSWLTVV.

The chain uses TRBV5-6 and TRBJ1-5; TRBD1 matches at 8 bases. The junction had 11 bases not matched to a gene; V was cut back by 2 bases and J by 7 bases. The CDR3 totals 16 residues. Germline V gene sequence: CDR1 SGHDT, CDR2 YYEEEE. The CDR3 region is CASSLSYGQGGQPQHF. CDR3 sequence (DNA): TGTGCCAGCAGCTTAAGTTATGGACAGGGTGGCCAGCCCCAGCATTTT.

This clone was detected only once. The DNA for the CDR3 is TGTGCCAGCAGCTTAGATGGCAGTACAAGCTACACCTTC. It is translated as CASSLDGSTSYTF. The J gene is TRBJ1-2, the V gene TRBV7-9; D unclear. CDR3 length: 13 amino acids. V was cut by 1 base and J by 9 bases, with 12 bases left in between. Germline CDR1 and CDR2: SEHNR and FQNEAQ (reference sequence).

This chain links TRBV7-2 with TRBJ2-7; D might be TRBD1 (6 bases). The CDR3 extends over 15 amino acids. The V end was cut by 2 bases, the J end by 1 base, with 12 bases between. CDR1 and CDR2 (germline): SGHTA, FQGNSA. The DNA of the CDR3 is TGTGCCAGCAGCTTACAGCAACAGGGATCCTACGAGCAGTACTTC. This codes for CASSLQQQGSYEQYF.

Comments on this clone: An end of the junction differs from the germline gene, which may be a read error. The rearrangement uses TRBV7-7 and TRBJ2-2, with 10 bases fitting TRBD1. Germline CDR1 and CDR2: SSHAT and FNYEAQ (reference sequence). CDR3 size: 17 residues. The CDR3 DNA is TGTGCTAGCAGCTTAGCGAGACAGGGGGCGCCGGTCGGGGAGCTGTTTTTT. This translates into CASSLARQGAPVGELFF.

The chain links TRBV7-2 to TRBJ2-1; 12 bases match TRBD2. CDR1 and CDR2 from the germline V gene are SGHTA and FQGNSA. The CDR3 runs to 17 residues. V shed 4 bases and J 5 bases; nucleotides not matched to a gene: 9. CDR3 in amino acids: CASSSRTSGEGHNEQFF. The CDR3 nucleotides are TGTGCCAGCAGCTCTAGGACTAGCGGGGAAGGGCACAATGAGCAGTTCTTC.

V and J are TRBV27 and TRBJ2-7; D is unresolved. This CDR3 is 16 amino acids long. The V end lost 5 bases, the J end lost 2 bases, and 19 bases lay between the germline ends. CDR1 is MNHEY, CDR2 SMNVEV, per germline (reference sequence). Written as DNA, the CDR3 is TGTGCCAGCAGTCCTCGAGGCGGCCAATTTGCCTACGAGCAGTACTTC. This sequence encodes CASSPRGGQFAYEQYF.

The chain combines TRBV7-2 with TRBJ1-2; 10 nucleotides line up with TRBD1. This CDR3 has 16 amino acids. The germline CDR1 and CDR2 sequences are SGHTA and FQGNSA. J was trimmed by 0 bases and V by 4 bases; bases with no gene match: 5. The CDR3: CASSSTGGGTNYGYTF. CDR3 bases: TGTGCCAGCAGCTCGACAGGGGGCGGCACTAACTATGGCTACACCTTC.

The chain recombines TRBV2 with TRBJ2-5; tentative D call: TRBD2 (6 bases). Trimming removed 2 bases from V and 5 bases from J, with 9 bases in between. The CDR3 extends over 13 amino acids. CDR1 and CDR2 (germline): SNHLY, FYNNEI. CDR3 residues: CASSEQTRETQYF. DNA for the CDR3: TGTGCCAGCAGTGAACAGACTAGGGAGACCCAGTACTTC.

The chain joins TRBV5-1 to TRBJ2-7, with TRBD1 matching over 11 bases. The CDR3 runs 15 residues. V gave up 0 bases and J gave up 2 bases; unmatched junction bases: 1. Germline V gene lookup returns CDR1 SGHRS and CDR2 YFSETQ. The CDR3 reads CASSLEGQGAYEQYF. The DNA of the CDR3 is TGCGCCAGCAGCTTGGAGGGACAGGGGGCCTACGAGCAGTACTTC.

The gene calls are TRBV6-5 and TRBJ1-2; the match to TRBD1 covers 9 bases. V was pared by 6 bases and J by 6 bases, with 11 bases of the junction left unmatched. Germline-derived CDR1 and CDR2 are MNHEY and SVGAGI. CDR3 length: 15 amino acids. The CDR3 spells CASRLTGGSINGYTF. CDR3 nucleotides: TGTGCCAGCAGATTGACAGGGGGTAGTATTAATGGCTACACCTTC.

The chain has TRBV7-9 and TRBJ1-1; D gene unclear. This CDR3 is 15 amino acids long. Germline values: CDR1 SEHNR, CDR2 FQNEAQ (reference sequence). Between the trimmed V and J ends, which lost 0 bases and 6 bases, there was a span of 14 bases. Here the CDR3 reads CASSLAAAFNAEAFF. Written as DNA, the CDR3 is TGTGCCAGCAGCTTAGCAGCCGCGTTCAATGCTGAAGCTTTCTTT.

DNA of the CDR3: TGTGCCAGCAGCTCCTTAGGTGGTGGTCTTAGAGGGACAGATACGCAGTATTTT. Its translation is CASSSLGGGLRGTDTQYF. The rearrangement joins TRBV7-2 to TRBJ2-3; D may be TRBD2 (5 bases). Trimming took 4 bases from V and 3 from J, leaving 23 bases between them. CDR1 and CDR2 from the germline V gene are SGHTA and FQGNSA. The CDR3 has 18 residues.

V and J are TRBV21-1 and TRBJ2-3; TRBD1 reflects the table's D call only, with no check against the DNA. TRBV21-1 is tagged as a pseudogene. This CDR3 spans 16 amino acids. The CDR3 protein is CASSKARCRGIDTQYF. DNA of the CDR3: TGTGCCAGCAGCAAAGCGCGGTGCAGGGGGATAGATACGCAGTATTTT.

This rearrangement joins TRBV7-8 to TRBJ1-5; possibly TRBD1 for D (6 bases). V lost 0 bases, J lost 6 bases, and 18 bases lay in between. CDR3 size: 17 residues. The germline V gene encodes CDR1 SGHVS and CDR2 FQNEAQ. CDR3 DNA sequence: TGTGCCAGCAGCTTAGCGCGATTCCGGGGGGCGGTTCAGCCCCAGCATTTT. Translating it yields CASSLARFRGAVQPQHF.

The chain is built from TRBV7-8 and TRBJ2-7, with D possibly TRBD2 on 5 matching bases. The germline V and J ends were trimmed by 9 bases and 5 bases, with 20 bases remaining between them. The germline CDR1 and CDR2 sequences are SGHVS and FQNEAQ. The CDR3 length is 14 residues. The CDR3 DNA reads TGTGCCAGTCTTACCCACCAAGAGGGTAACGAGCAGTACTTC. This gives the protein CASLTHQEGNEQYF.

The chain employs TRBV4-2 and TRBJ1-2, with 7 bases fitting TRBD1. V shed 3 bases and J 5 bases; nucleotides not matched to a gene: 9. Germline CDR1 is LGHNA and CDR2 is YNFKEQ. The CDR3 has 15 amino acids. The CDR3 loop reads CASSQDQTGRYGYTF. The CDR3, as DNA: TGTGCCAGCAGCCAGGATCAGACAGGGAGGTATGGCTACACCTTC.

The chain links TRBV4-3 to TRBJ1-3; D is unresolved. Germline V gene data show CDR1 as LGHNA and CDR2 as YSLEER. The CDR3 covers 13 residues. V lost 4 bases to trimming and J lost 7 bases, with 11 bases between them. This CDR3 is CASSPRLVNTIYF. DNA for the CDR3: TGCGCCAGCAGCCCTCGACTTGTCAACACCATATATTTT.

The chain recombines TRBV2 with TRBJ2-3, with 8 positions matching TRBD2. The V segment lost 4 bases and the J segment 0 bases; nucleotides outside the gene matches: 9. The CDR3 runs to 17 residues. In germline, CDR1 is SNHLY, CDR2 FYNNEI. The CDR3 is CASSVGGGTASTDTQYF. In DNA form, the CDR3 reads TGTGCCAGCAGTGTGGGCGGGGGGACCGCTAGCACAGATACGCAGTATTTT.

The chain carries TRBV25-1 and TRBJ1-2, with a tentative D call TRBD1 (6 bases). The germline V gene has CDR1 MGHDK and CDR2 SYGVNS. There are 12 residues in the CDR3. Trimming removed 8 bases at V and 3 bases at J, with 10 bases between. CDR3 residues: CASGTGYYGYTF. CDR3 sequence (DNA): TGTGCCAGCGGTACAGGGTACTATGGCTACACCTTC.

The gene calls are TRBV6-5 and TRBJ1-5; D unresolved. This CDR3 region has 13 residues. Trimming pared 0 bases from V and 11 bases from J, leaving 11 bases between. Per the germline V gene, CDR1 is MNHEY and CDR2 is SVGAGI. The CDR3 DNA follows: TGTGCCAGCAGTTACTCGAAACTAGGGACCCAGCATTTT. As protein: CASSYSKLGTQHF.

The chain links TRBV27 to TRBJ2-5, with D maybe TRBD2 (5 bases). The V gene's germline CDR1 is MNHEY and CDR2 SMNVEV (reference sequence). The CDR3 is 13 residues long. V lost 6 bases, J lost 2 bases, and 10 bases lay in between. This chain's CDR3 is CASRSGNQETQYF. CDR3 DNA sequence: TGTGCCAGCAGATCCGGGAATCAAGAGACCCAGTACTTC.

A note on this clone: One end of the junction varies from germline; a read error may be responsible. This chain uses TRBV7-7 with TRBJ2-2; the D is unclear. The germline CDR1 and CDR2 sequences are SSHAT and FNYEAQ (reference sequence). This CDR3 has 12 residues. The CDR3 spells CASSSNTGELFF. In DNA, the CDR3 is TGTGCTAGCAGTTCTAACACCGGGGAGCTGTTTTTT.

CDR3 sequence (DNA): TGTGCCAGCAGTTTATCGGGGGCAGGGGGCTTCCGAGAGGCTTTCTTT. It yields the protein CASSLSGAGGFREAFF. The J gene is TRBJ1-1, the V gene TRBV27; TRBD1 agrees at 8 bases. CDR3 length: 16 amino acids. Germline-derived CDR1 and CDR2 are MNHEY and SMNVEV (reference sequence). J was trimmed by 11 bases and V by 0 bases; bases with no gene match: 14.

This clone was detected once. The V call is TRBV11-1, the J call TRBJ2-1; a weak D match, TRBD2 (5 bases). V shed 5 bases and J shed 9 bases, with 20 bases lying between them. Germline V gene data show CDR1 as SGHAT and CDR2 as FQDESV (reference sequence). CDR3 length: 15 residues. This CDR3 reads CASSPSNGRGTEQFF. DNA of the CDR3: TGTGCCAGCAGCCCCTCCAACGGCCGGGGAACTGAGCAGTTCTTC.

V and J are TRBV5-1 and TRBJ1-2; the D gene is possibly TRBD1 (5 bases). Per the germline V gene, CDR1 is SGHRS and CDR2 is YFSETQ. There are 13 residues in the CDR3. V was trimmed by 4 bases and J by 3 bases, leaving 10 bases between them. Here the CDR3 reads CASSQDMDYGYTF. The CDR3 DNA sequence: TGCGCCAGCAGCCAGGACATGGACTATGGCTACACCTTC.